The 30 T cell receptor beta chains below come from one sample, sequenced in a study of cytomegalovirus exposure and HLA in healthy donors. PCR employed 60 Vbeta and 13 Jbeta primers. Sequenced by immunoSEQ multiplex PCR; TCRdb stores in-frame clones only, minus some. The sample lists approximately 140,000 clones, 60% to 85% seen once, with about 6.7% in the top ten. The sequencing sample was made of PBMCs. Every receptor here comes from a woman between 40 and 50 years old in good health and CMV-seropositive.

CDR3 DNA: TGTGCCAGCACCCATAACACCGGGGAGCTGTTTTTT. It specifies CASTHNTGELFF. V gene TRBV9 combines with J gene TRBJ2-2, with no clear D. The germline V gene encodes CDR1 SGDLS and CDR2 YYNGEE. The CDR3 sequence is 12 residues long. Trimming removed 6 bases at V and 2 bases at J, with 5 bases between.

With respect to this clone: The junction shows a germline mismatch at one end, possibly a read error. Other DNA sequences in the sample encode the same CDR3. This chain joins TRBV10-2 and TRBJ2-1; D remains ambiguous. The V gene's germline CDR1 is WSHSY and CDR2 SAAADI. This CDR3 spans 10 amino acids. The CDR3 sequence: CASSDDEQFF. The CDR3, as DNA: TGCGCCAGCAGTGACGATGAGCAATTCTTC.

The rearrangement links TRBV2 to TRBJ2-5, with D possibly being TRBD2 (5 bases). CDR1 is SNHLY, CDR2 FYNNEI, per germline. V dropped 2 bases and J dropped 5 bases, with 15 bases sitting between them. The length of the CDR3 is 15 residues. The CDR3 region has the DNA TGTGCCAGCAGTGAACTAGCAGGTCTTTTGGAGACCCAGTACTTC. Amino acids: CASSELAGLLETQYF. Full variable domain (outside the CDR3, taken from reference TRBV2 and TRBJ2-5): EPEVTQTPSHQVTQMGQEVILRCVPISNHLYFYWYRQILGQKVEFLVSFYNNEISEKSEIFDDQFSVERPDGSNFTLKIRSTKLEDSAMYFCASSELAGLLETQYFGPGTRLLVL.

CDR3 in amino acids: CASSMGQGADTQYF. DNA of the CDR3: TGCGCCAGCAGCATGGGACAGGGGGCAGATACGCAGTATTTT. The rearrangement uses TRBV5-1 and TRBJ2-3, with TRBD1 identical over 11 bases. J lost 4 bases, V lost 4 bases, and 2 bases had no gene match. The CDR3 is 14 residues long. CDR1 and CDR2 from the germline V gene are SGHRS and YFSETQ.

The CDR3 DNA follows: TGTGCCAGCGGGGGGGGACAGGTCTACGAGCAGTACTTC. Its protein product is CASGGGQVYEQYF. The V gene is TRBV28, the J gene TRBJ2-7; D perhaps matches TRBD1 (8 bases). Trimming removed 8 bases from V and 3 bases from J, with 14 bases in between. This CDR3 spans 13 amino acids. Germline CDR1 reads MDHEN; CDR2 reads SYDVKM.

The V and J genes are TRBV5-6 and TRBJ1-2, with 9 bases fitting TRBD1. Germline CDR1 and CDR2: SGHDT and YYEEEE. The CDR3 runs 17 residues. The V segment lost 0 bases and the J segment 6 bases; nucleotides outside the gene matches: 12. CDR3 nucleotide sequence: TGTGCCAGCAGCTTGGTGGAGGCGGGACAGGGACACAATGGCTACACCTTC. This translates into CASSLVEAGQGHNGYTF.

The chain joins TRBV28 to TRBJ1-5; 8 nucleotides agree with TRBD1. CDR1 is MDHEN, CDR2 SYDVKM, per germline. The CDR3 runs to 14 residues. V shed 4 bases and J 6 bases; nucleotides not matched to a gene: 5. CDR3 DNA: TGTGCCAGCAGTTCCCCAGGGGGCCCTCAGCCCCAGCATTTT. It translates to CASSSPGGPQPQHF.

This clone was counted a single time. The chain uses TRBV7-6 and TRBJ2-7; 8 nucleotides match TRBD2. The CDR3 is 20 amino acids. Looked up from germline, CDR1 is SGHVS and CDR2 is FNYEAQ. Germline trimming cut 1 base from V and 6 bases from J; bases unmatched to any gene: 23. The CDR3: CASSLGGGAGARTLLLEQYF. The CDR3 DNA is TGTGCCAGCAGCTTAGGGGGTGGAGCGGGAGCCCGCACACTCCTGCTCGAGCAGTACTTC.

This clone was seen a single time. This chain links TRBV28 with TRBJ2-3; 10 bases are a match to TRBD2. Trimming at V came to 3 bases and at J to 1 base, leaving 13 bases not matched to a gene. In germline, CDR1 is MDHEN, CDR2 SYDVKM. The CDR3 consists of 19 residues. The CDR3, as DNA: TGTGCCAGCAGTTTTATCGGAGCGGGGGGGCGGGATGGCACAGATACGCAGTATTTT. Residues: CASSFIGAGGRDGTDTQYF. Full variable domain (rest looked up from reference TRBV28 and TRBJ2-3): DVKVTQSSRYLVKRTGEKVFLECVQDMDHENMFWYRQDPGLGLRLIYFSYDVKMKEKGDIPEGYSVSREKKERFSLILESASTNQTSMYLCASSFIGAGGRDGTDTQYFGPGTRLTVL.

This rearrangement joins TRBV5-1 to TRBJ2-5; 7 bases map to TRBD1. The germline CDR1 and CDR2 sequences are SGHRS and YFSETQ. This CDR3 spans 14 amino acids. The V gene end was trimmed by 4 bases and the J gene end by 5 bases; junction bases not matched to a gene: 8. DNA for the CDR3: TGCGCCAGCAGCCCACAGGGGTCTCATGAGACCCAGTACTTC. Protein product: CASSPQGSHETQYF. The whole variable domain, remainder taken from reference TRBV5-1 and TRBJ2-5, is KAGVTQTPRYLIKTRGQQVTLSCSPISGHRSVSWYQQTPGQGLQFLFEYFSETQRNKGNFPGRFSGRQFSNSRSEMNVSTLELGDSALYLCASSPQGSHETQYFGPGTRLLVL.

This clone came up a few times. V gene TRBV9 combines with J gene TRBJ2-1; D possibly corresponds to TRBD2 (5 bases). Deletions cut 2 bases from V and 4 bases from J, with 7 bases between. This CDR3 comprises 13 residues. From germline, CDR1 is SGDLS and CDR2 YYNGEE. The DNA of the CDR3 is TGTGCCAGCAGCGTCACTAGGTACAATGAGCAGTTCTTC. Protein: CASSVTRYNEQFF. The variable domain in full, with the rest retrieved from reference TRBV9 and TRBJ2-1, is DSGVTQTPKHLITATGQRVTLRCSPRSGDLSVYWYQQSLDQGLQFLIQYYNGEERAKGNILERFSAQQFPDLHSELNLSSLELGDSALYFCASSVTRYNEQFFGPGTRLTVL.

V is TRBV6-5 and J is TRBJ2-7; D is perhaps TRBD1 (6 bases). Trimming removed 6 bases at V and 2 bases at J, with 14 bases between. The germline gives CDR1 MNHEY, CDR2 SVGAGI. This CDR3 has 14 residues. The CDR3 coding sequence is TGTGCCAGCAGCGGACAGCTCGAGACCTACGAGCAGTACTTC. It codes for CASSGQLETYEQYF.

This rearrangement joins TRBV6-5 to TRBJ2-5, with 7 bases lining up with TRBD2. The CDR3 loop spans 14 amino acids. Losses at the gene ends were 6 bases for V and 5 bases for J; bases not matched to a gene: 9. Germline V lookup: CDR1 MNHEY, CDR2 SVGAGI. CDR3 protein: CASSPSGDGETQYF. As DNA, the CDR3 is TGTGCCAGCAGCCCCAGCGGGGACGGGGAGACCCAGTACTTC.

V usage is TRBV19 and J usage is TRBJ2-4; D is perhaps TRBD1 (5 bases). Between the trimmed V and J ends, which lost 2 bases and 9 bases, there was a span of 11 bases. The CDR3 is made up of 13 amino acids. Germline assignment: CDR1 LNHDA and CDR2 SQIVND (reference sequence). In DNA form, the CDR3 reads TGTGCCAGTAGTATAAGGGGAAAGGGCATTCAGTACTTC. This sequence encodes CASSIRGKGIQYF. The whole variable domain, filled in from reference TRBV19 and TRBJ2-4, reads DGGITQSPKYLFRKEGQNVTLSCEQNLNHDAMYWYRQDPGQGLRLIYYSQIVNDFQKGDIAEGYSVSREKKESFPLTVTSAQKNPTAFYLCASSIRGKGIQYFGAGTRLSVL.

The chain combines TRBV15 with TRBJ2-5; D is uncertain. The germline V and J ends were trimmed by 0 bases and 1 base, with 9 bases remaining between them. CDR1 and CDR2 (germline): LNHNV, YYDKDF (reference sequence). The CDR3 has 15 amino acids. CDR3 protein: CATSRDLVTQETQYF. CDR3 nucleotide sequence: TGTGCCACCAGCAGAGATTTAGTCACCCAAGAGACCCAGTACTTC. The whole variable domain, remainder taken from reference TRBV15 and TRBJ2-5, is DAMVIQNPRYQVTQFGKPVTLSCSQTLNHNVMYWYQQKSSQAPKLLFHYYDKDFNNEADTPDNFQSRRPNTSFCFLDIRSPGLGDTAMYLCATSRDLVTQETQYFGPGTRLLVL.

This clone was seen just once. The chain is built from TRBV5-1 and TRBJ1-2, with a possible D match to TRBD1 (6 bases). Trimming shortened V by 4 bases and J by 3 bases, and 19 bases separated the two germline ends. CDR1 is SGHRS, CDR2 YFSETQ, per germline. The CDR3 is 16 amino acids. CDR3 amino acids: CASSVTGTKGDYGYTF. CDR3 nucleotide sequence: TGCGCCAGCAGCGTAACCGGGACTAAGGGGGACTATGGCTACACCTTC.

This clone was counted once. The V and J genes are TRBV5-5 and TRBJ2-2, with D unclear. The CDR3 covers 13 residues. V lost 2 bases and J lost 3, with 5 bases in between. Germline V gene data show CDR1 as SGHKS and CDR2 as YYEKEE (reference sequence). The CDR3 protein is CASSLRDTGELFF. The CDR3 coding sequence is TGTGCCAGCAGCTTACGGGACACCGGGGAGCTGTTTTTT.

The chain is built from TRBV7-2 and TRBJ1-6; D call uncertain. Trimming stripped 5 bases from V and 7 bases from J, with 15 bases between. The CDR3 runs to 15 residues. The germline gives CDR1 SGHTA, CDR2 FQGNSA. CDR3 residues: CASSPSRFGNSPLHF. CDR3 coding DNA: TGTGCCAGCAGCCCCTCCCGTTTTGGCAATTCACCCCTCCACTTT.

The chain carries TRBV2 and TRBJ1-3; a weak D match, TRBD1 (6 bases). The V end lost 6 bases, the J end lost 4 bases, and 19 bases lay between the germline ends. This CDR3 contains 16 residues. Germline V gene sequence: CDR1 SNHLY, CDR2 FYNNEI. CDR3 in DNA: TGTGCCAGCAGCGAGACCGCACAGGGTGTCGGAAACACCATATATTTT. This translates into CASSETAQGVGNTIYF.

This chain uses TRBV5-1 with TRBJ1-6, with D tentatively TRBD1 (5 bases). V lost 7 bases and J lost 8, with 10 bases in between. The CDR3 has 12 amino acids. Looked up from germline, CDR1 is SGHRS and CDR2 is YFSETQ. The CDR3 loop is CASHRPDSPLHF. The CDR3 DNA reads TGCGCCAGCCACAGGCCCGATTCACCCCTCCACTTT.

This chain links TRBV5-1 with TRBJ2-7, with 14 bases identical to TRBD2. The germline gives CDR1 SGHRS, CDR2 YFSETQ. CDR3 length: 15 amino acids. With 4 bases clipped from V and 6 bases from J, the junction kept 6 bases outside the gene matches. The DNA for the CDR3 is TGCGCCAGCAGCAAGACTAGCGGGGGGGCCGCCGAGCAGTACTTC. This gives the protein CASSKTSGGAAEQYF.

This rearrangement joins TRBV9 to TRBJ1-2; D may be TRBD1 (6 bases). Trimming left V 4 bases short and J 6 bases short, with 16 bases between. Germline loops: CDR1 SGDLS, CDR2 YYNGEE. The CDR3 is 14 residues long. The CDR3 region is CASSSPAAGDGYTF. The CDR3 coding sequence is TGTGCCAGCAGCTCTCCCGCGGCAGGGGATGGCTACACCTTC.

The chain uses TRBV19 and TRBJ2-2; maybe TRBD1 (6 bases). CDR1 is LNHDA and CDR2 is SQIVND in the germline V gene (reference sequence). CDR3 length: 14 amino acids. The V end lost 9 bases, the J end lost 0 bases, and 11 bases lay between the germline ends. CDR3 in DNA: TGTGCCAGCCAAGGACAGACGAACACCGGGGAGCTGTTTTTT. It is translated as CASQGQTNTGELFF. Together with reference TRBV19 and TRBJ2-2, the CDR3 gives the full variable domain: DGGITQSPKYLFRKEGQNVTLSCEQNLNHDAMYWYRQDPGQGLRLIYYSQIVNDFQKGDIAEGYSVSREKKESFPLTVTSAQKNPTAFYLCASQGQTNTGELFFGEGSRLTVL.

This clone is a singleton in its sample. The genes are TRBV7-3 and TRBJ2-2; D unclear. The germline V gene has CDR1 SGHTA and CDR2 FQGTGA. CDR3 length: 14 amino acids. Between the trimmed V and J ends, which lost 2 bases and 2 bases, there was a span of 6 bases. CDR3 residues: CASSLSSNTGELFF. The CDR3 DNA reads TGTGCCAGCAGCTTATCGAGCAACACCGGGGAGCTGTTTTTT.

This sequence joins TRBV27 and TRBJ1-2; D might be TRBD1 (5 bases). V lost 6 bases to trimming and J lost 1 base, with 15 bases between them. The CDR3 loop spans 15 amino acids. Germline values: CDR1 MNHEY, CDR2 SMNVEV (reference sequence). In DNA, the CDR3 is TGTGCCAGCAGCCGGGGCGGGGGATATAACTATGGCTACACCTTC. As protein: CASSRGGGYNYGYTF.

The chain recombines TRBV19 with TRBJ2-2; 9 bases map to TRBD2. This CDR3 has 15 residues. Germline CDR1 and CDR2: LNHDA and SQIVND (reference sequence). Here the CDR3 DNA reads TGTGTGATAGCGGGGGCCCGTCGGAACACCGGGGAGCTGTTTTTT. Encoded protein: CVIAGARRNTGELFF. Filled out from reference TRBV19 and TRBJ2-2, the complete variable domain reads DGGITQSPKYLFRKEGQNVTLSCEQNLNHDAMYWYRQDPGQGLRLIYYSQIVNDFQKGDIAEGYSVSREKKESFPLTVTSAQKNPTAFYLCVIAGARRNTGELFFGEGSRLTVL.

Concerning this clone itself: The final CDR3 position lacks the conserved phenylalanine or tryptophan, pointing to a likely read error. The V call is TRBV5-1, the J call TRBJ2-3, with TRBD2 matching 11 bases. The germline CDR1 and CDR2 sequences are SGHRS and YFSETQ. CDR3 length: 14 amino acids. The CDR3 DNA sequence: TGCGCTGCGTCTAGCGGGGGGATTGCAGATACGCAGTATTCT. This encodes CAASSGGIADTQYS.

The gene calls are TRBV7-2 and TRBJ1-2; D remains ambiguous. The CDR3 runs 12 residues. CDR1 and CDR2 (germline): SGHTA, FQGNSA. V lost 1 base and J 7 bases, leaving 7 bases between the germline ends. CDR3 region: CASSLDEGGYTF. The CDR3 nucleotides read TGTGCCAGCAGCTTAGATGAGGGTGGCTACACCTTC.

The chain has TRBV28 and TRBJ2-2, with 8 bases aligning to TRBD1. The CDR3 sequence is 18 residues long. In germline, CDR1 is MDHEN, CDR2 SYDVKM. V dropped 9 bases and J dropped 6; count of bases not matched to a gene: 21. The CDR3 loop reads CASGPSPGSGGLPGELFF. The DNA of the CDR3 is TGTGCCAGTGGGCCCAGTCCCGGGTCAGGGGGCCTACCCGGGGAGCTGTTTTTT.

This sequence joins TRBV28 and TRBJ1-5, with 8 bases lining up with TRBD1. There are 13 residues in the CDR3. After removal of 7 bases from V and 4 bases from J, the junction contained 3 bases not matched to a gene. CDR1 is MDHEN and CDR2 is SYDVKM in the germline V gene. The CDR3 DNA sequence: TGTGCCAGCATTCGACAGGGGAATCAGCCCCAGCATTTT. Amino acids: CASIRQGNQPQHF.